The present T cell receptor (beta chain) was sequenced within a study of blood T cell repertoires in COVID-19. Germline CDR1 and CDR2: KGHSH and LQKENI. This CDR3 has 17 residues. V was pared by 5 bases and J by 5 bases, with 18 bases of the junction left unmatched. The assay was immunoSEQ multiplex PCR, and TCRdb's table has in-frame clones only and misses some. The table includes 30,000 to 40,000 clones, 75% to 80% detected once. This receptor was taken from a human donor in a cohort sampled during active COVID-19. The chain is built from TRBV18 and TRBJ2-7; 7 nucleotides align to TRBD1. The specimen was peripheral blood. The CDR3 loop reads CASSSPTGPLLYNEQYF. The CDR3 nucleotides read TGTGCCAGCTCATCTCCGACAGGGCCGCTCCTTTACAACGAGCAGTACTTC.